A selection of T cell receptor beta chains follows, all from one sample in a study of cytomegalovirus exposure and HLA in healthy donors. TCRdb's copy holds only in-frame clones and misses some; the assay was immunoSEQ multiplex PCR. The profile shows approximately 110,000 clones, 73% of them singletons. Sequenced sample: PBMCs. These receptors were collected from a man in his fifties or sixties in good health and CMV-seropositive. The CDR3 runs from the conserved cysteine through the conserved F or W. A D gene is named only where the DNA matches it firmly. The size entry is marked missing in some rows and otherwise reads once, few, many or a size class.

DNA: TGCGCCAGCAGCTTGGGGACTAGCGAAGAGACCCAGTACTTC
CDR3: CASSLGTSEETQYF
V: TRBV5-1
D: TRBD2
J: TRBJ2-5
size: -

DNA: TGTGCCAGCAGCCCAGGGACAGTCACTGGAAACACCATATATTTT
CDR3: CASSPGTVTGNTIYF
V: TRBV5-6
D: TRBD1
J: TRBJ1-3
size: few

DNA: TGTGCCAGCACACCCCAGGGGGCACATACTGAAGCTTTCTTT
CDR3: CASTPQGAHTEAFF
V: TRBV27
D: TRBD1
J: TRBJ1-1
size: few

DNA: TGCGCCAGCAGCCTTGAGGGTAACCCGACTAGCACAGATACGCAGTATTTT
CDR3: CASSLEGNPTSTDTQYF
V: TRBV4-1
D: -
J: TRBJ2-3
size: -

DNA: TGTGCCAGCAGCTTGGCCGCAGGGGAAGAGACCCAGTACTTC
CDR3: CASSLAAGEETQYF
V: TRBV5-4
D: -
J: TRBJ2-5
size: -

DNA: TGCGCCAGCAGCTTGGCCGCTTGGGGGGTCTACAATGAGCAGTTCTTC
CDR3: CASSLAAWGVYNEQFF
V: TRBV5-1
D: -
J: TRBJ2-1
size: few

DNA: TGTGCCAGCAGCACTCTAGGGGACACCGGGGAGCTGTTTTTT
CDR3: CASSTLGDTGELFF
V: TRBV21-1
D: -
J: TRBJ2-2
size: -

DNA: TGCGCCAGCAGCCCGGGGAGGGACGAGCAGTACTTC
CDR3: CASSPGRDEQYF
V: TRBV4-1
D: TRBD2
J: TRBJ2-7
size: -

DNA: TGTGCCAGCAGCCAAAGACTTAGCGATTACACAGATACGCAGTATTTT
CDR3: CASSQRLSDYTDTQYF
V: TRBV5-8
D: -
J: TRBJ2-3
size: -

DNA: TGTGCCAGCAGCTTGGTTGGCAGAACCTACGAGCAGTACTTC
CDR3: CASSLVGRTYEQYF
V: TRBV5-6
D: -
J: TRBJ2-7
size: -

DNA: TGCAGCGTTGACCCATCGAACACCGGGGAGCTGTTTTTT
CDR3: CSVDPSNTGELFF
V: TRBV29-1
D: -
J: TRBJ2-2
size: -

DNA: TGTGCCAGCACTCCTCAGGGGGCGCAAAACGAGCAGTACTTC
CDR3: CASTPQGAQNEQYF
V: TRBV6-5
D: TRBD1
J: TRBJ2-7
size: few

DNA: TGTGCCAGTAGTCTCAGGACAGGGAATGAAAAACTGTTTTTT
CDR3: CASSLRTGNEKLFF
V: TRBV19
D: TRBD1
J: TRBJ1-4
size: -

DNA: TGTGCCAGCAGCCCGATTCGCGGTGATGGCTACACCTTC
CDR3: CASSPIRGDGYTF
V: TRBV7-9
D: -
J: TRBJ1-2
size: -

DNA: TGTGCCAGCTCACCCTCAGGGTCGAACACTGAAGCTTTCTTT
CDR3: CASSPSGSNTEAFF
V: TRBV18
D: -
J: TRBJ1-1
size: -

DNA: TGTGCCAGCAGCCCACAGGGGGCAATGGAATTGGCGGCCAAAAACATTCAGTACTTC
CDR3: CASSPQGAMELAAKNIQYF
V: TRBV7-2
D: TRBD1
J: TRBJ2-4
size: -

DNA: TGTGCCAGTAGTATAACTCCCACAGATACGCAGTATTTT
CDR3: CASSITPTDTQYF
V: TRBV19
D: -
J: TRBJ2-3
size: -

DNA: TGTGCCAGCAGTGCTCGGACAGGGACGAAATCACCCCTCCACTTT
CDR3: CASSARTGTKSPLHF
V: TRBV6-5
D: TRBD1
J: TRBJ1-6
size: few